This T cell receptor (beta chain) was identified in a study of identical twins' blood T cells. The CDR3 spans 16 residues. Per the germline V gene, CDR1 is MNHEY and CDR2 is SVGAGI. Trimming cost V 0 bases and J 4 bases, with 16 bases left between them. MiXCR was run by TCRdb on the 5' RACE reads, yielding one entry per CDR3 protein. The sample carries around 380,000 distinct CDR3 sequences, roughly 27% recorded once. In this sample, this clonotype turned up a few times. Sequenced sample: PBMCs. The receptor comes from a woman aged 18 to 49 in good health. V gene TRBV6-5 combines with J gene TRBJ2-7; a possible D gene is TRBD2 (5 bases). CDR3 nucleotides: TGTGCCAGCAGTTACTCGGGAGAAAAGGGTTATTACGAGCAGTACTTC. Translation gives CASSYSGEKGYYEQYF.